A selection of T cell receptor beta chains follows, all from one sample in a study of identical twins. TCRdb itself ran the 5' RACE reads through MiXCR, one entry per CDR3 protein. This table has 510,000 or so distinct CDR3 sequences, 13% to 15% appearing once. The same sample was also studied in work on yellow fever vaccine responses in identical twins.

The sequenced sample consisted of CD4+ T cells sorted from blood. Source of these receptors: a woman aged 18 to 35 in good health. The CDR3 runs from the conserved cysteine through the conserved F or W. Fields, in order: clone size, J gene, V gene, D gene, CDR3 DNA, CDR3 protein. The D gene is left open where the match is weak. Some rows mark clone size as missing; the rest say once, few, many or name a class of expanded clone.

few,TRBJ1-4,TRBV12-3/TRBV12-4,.,TGTGCCAGCAGCGAAGGGGGAAAACTGTTTTTT,CASSEGGKLFF
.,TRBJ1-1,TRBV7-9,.,TGTGCCAGCAGCCCGGCGAAGGGCACTGAAGCTTTCTTT,CASSPAKGTEAFF
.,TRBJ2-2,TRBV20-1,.,TGCAGTGCTAGGAGGGGCCTCGCCGGGGAGCTGTTTTTT,CSARRGLAGELFF
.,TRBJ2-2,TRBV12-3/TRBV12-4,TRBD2,TGTGCCAGCAGCGGGGGACAGTATGGGACTAGCGGCGGGACCGGGGAGCTGTTTTTT,CASSGGQYGTSGGTGELFF
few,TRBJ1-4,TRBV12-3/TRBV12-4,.,TGTGCCAGCAGTCAGACCTCCCCTGGTAAACTGTTTTTT,CASSQTSPGKLFF
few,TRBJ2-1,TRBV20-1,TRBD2,TGCAGTGCTAGAGACGGGACTAGCGTCTCCTACAATGAGCAGTTCTTC,CSARDGTSVSYNEQFF
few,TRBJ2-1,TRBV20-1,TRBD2,TGCAGTGCTACCTCAAGGGAAGTTGGACTAGCGGTTGTGGATGAGCAGTTCTTC,CSATSREVGLAVVDEQFF
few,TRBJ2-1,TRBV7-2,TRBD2,TGTGCCAGCAGCTTAGAAGCGGGGGACAATGAGCAGTTCTTC,CASSLEAGDNEQFF
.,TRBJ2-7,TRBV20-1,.,TGCAGTACGACTCGGGGCTACGAGCAGTACTTC,CSTTRGYEQYF
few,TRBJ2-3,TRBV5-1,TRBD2,TGCGCCACCCAACGCGGCCTAGCGGGGAGCACAGATACGCAGTATTTT,CATQRGLAGSTDTQYF
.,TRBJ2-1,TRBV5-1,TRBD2,TGCGCCAGCAGCTTGGCCGGAGCGGGGGGCAACAATGAGCAGTTCTTC,CASSLAGAGGNNEQFF
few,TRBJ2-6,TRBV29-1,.,TGCAGCGTTGTGGGGGGCTCTGGGGCCAACGTCCTGACTTTC,CSVVGGSGANVLTF
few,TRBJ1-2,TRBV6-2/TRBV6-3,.,TGTGCCAGCAGACACTCGGCGGGAGGAAGTGATGGCTACACCTTC,CASRHSAGGSDGYTF
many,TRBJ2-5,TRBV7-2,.,TGTGCCAGCAGCTTCCGGGGTCTAGAGACCCAGTACTTC,CASSFRGLETQYF
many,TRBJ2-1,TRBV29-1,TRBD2,TGCAGCGTTCAGTTAGCGGGAGGACCCTACAATGAGCAGTTCTTC,CSVQLAGGPYNEQFF
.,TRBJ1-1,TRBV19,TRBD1,TGTGCCAGTAGACTCGACAGGGGGCATTATGAAGCTTTCTTT,CASRLDRGHYEAFF
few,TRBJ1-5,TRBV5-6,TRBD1,TGTGCCAGCAGCCGGTCGGGACAGGAGTTTTATAGCAATCAGCCCCAGCATTTT,CASSRSGQEFYSNQPQHF
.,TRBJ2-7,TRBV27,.,TGTGCCAGCAGTTCCCAGGGAATCTCCTACGAGCAGTACTTC,CASSSQGISYEQYF
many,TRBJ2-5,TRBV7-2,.,TGTGCCAGCAGCTTGGGTAACATACAAGAGACCCAGTACTTC,CASSLGNIQETQYF
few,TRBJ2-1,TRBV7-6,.,TGTGCCAGCAGCCGGGACGTCTACAATGAGCAGTTCTTC,CASSRDVYNEQFF
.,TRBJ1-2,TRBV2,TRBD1,TGTGCCAGCAGAGAGACAGGGGTACATGGCTACACCTTC,CASRETGVHGYTF
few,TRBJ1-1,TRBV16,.,TGTGCCAGCAGCTCGGGACTCGCGAACACTGAAGCTTTCTTT,CASSSGLANTEAFF
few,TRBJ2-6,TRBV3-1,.,TGTGCCAGCAGCCAAGTTGGTTTCCCTGGGGCCAACGTCCTGACTTTC,CASSQVGFPGANVLTF
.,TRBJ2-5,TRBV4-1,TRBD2,TGCGCCAGCAGCCAAGACTCTCTGACTAGCGGTCGGCAAGAGACCCAGTACTTC,CASSQDSLTSGRQETQYF
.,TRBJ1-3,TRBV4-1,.,TGCGCCAGCAGCCAAGTAGTGCGGGCCACAGGGAACTCTGGAAACACCATATATTTT,CASSQVVRATGNSGNTIYF
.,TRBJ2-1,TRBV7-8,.,TGTGCCAGCAGCTTAAAATGGTCACCTCAATACAATGAGCAGTTCTTC,CASSLKWSPQYNEQFF
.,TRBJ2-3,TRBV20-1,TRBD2,TGCAGTGCTCTGACTAGCGGGGGACTCACAGATACGCAGTATTTT,CSALTSGGLTDTQYF
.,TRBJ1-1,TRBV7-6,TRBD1,TGTGCCAGCAGCACGCGTTTGGGACAGAAGAACACTGAAGCTTTCTTT,CASSTRLGQKNTEAFF
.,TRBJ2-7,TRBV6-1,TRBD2,TGTGCCAGCAGCATAAGCGGGAACTCCTACGAGCAGTACTTC,CASSISGNSYEQYF
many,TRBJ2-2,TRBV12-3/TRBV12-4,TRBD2,TGTGCCAGCAGTTTTGGGGGAGGGGACACCGGGGAGCTGTTTTTT,CASSFGGGDTGELFF
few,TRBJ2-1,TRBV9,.,TGTGCCAGCAGCGTACACACCGGGACCACCAATGAGCAGTTCTTC,CASSVHTGTTNEQFF
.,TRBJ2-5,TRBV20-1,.,TGCAGTGCTAGCGGGCAGGGGAGTCGGGAGACCCAGTACTTC,CSASGQGSRETQYF
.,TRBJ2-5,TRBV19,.,TGTGCCAGTAGTGAATGGAACAGGGAGGGACGAGAGACCCAGTACTTC,CASSEWNREGRETQYF
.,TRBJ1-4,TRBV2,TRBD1,TGTGCCAGCAGGCCGGGACAGCGGAATGAAAAACTGTTTTTT,CASRPGQRNEKLFF
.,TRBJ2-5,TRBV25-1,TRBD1,TGTGCCAGCAGTGAACCGACAGGGCGAGAGACCCAGTACTTC,CASSEPTGRETQYF
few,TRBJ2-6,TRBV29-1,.,TGCAGCGTTGAAAGGGGGACTGGGGCCAACGTCCTGACTTTC,CSVERGTGANVLTF
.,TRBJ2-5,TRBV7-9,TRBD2,TGTGCCAGCAGCTCAATCCCAGTGCTAGCGGGGGGAGAGACCCAGTACTTC,CASSSIPVLAGGETQYF
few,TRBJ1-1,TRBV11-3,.,TGTGCCAGCCGCTTAGGGGCCAAAGACACTGAAGCTTTCTTT,CASRLGAKDTEAFF
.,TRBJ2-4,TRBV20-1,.,TGCAGTGCTCTGGGAAACGGGGAAGCCAAAAACATTCAGTACTTC,CSALGNGEAKNIQYF
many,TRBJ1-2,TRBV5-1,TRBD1,TGCGCCAGCAGCCTCGACAGGGGCTATGGCTACACCTTC,CASSLDRGYGYTF
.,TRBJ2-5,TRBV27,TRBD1,TGTGCCAGCAGCCCCAACCCCGGGACAGTGATGACCCAGTACTTC,CASSPNPGTVMTQYF
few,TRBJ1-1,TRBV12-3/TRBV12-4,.,TGTGCCAGCAGTTCATCGGCAAGGAACACTGAAGCTTTCTTT,CASSSSARNTEAFF
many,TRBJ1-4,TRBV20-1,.,TGCAGTGCCCCGGGACCGGAAAGGGAAAAACTGTTTTTT,CSAPGPEREKLFF
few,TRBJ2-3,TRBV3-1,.,TGTGCCAGCAGCCAAGGAGGAACTAATACGCAGTATTTT,CASSQGGTNTQYF
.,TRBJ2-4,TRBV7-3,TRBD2,TGTGCCAGCAGCTTAACGTTAGGCGGGAGTCATGGCATTCAGTACTTC,CASSLTLGGSHGIQYF